The 2 T cell receptor beta chains listed next were all sequenced from one sample in a study of T cells in Graves' hyperthyroidism and ophthalmopathy (dated by TCRdb to about 2019). The library was prepared using multiplex PCR. Data came from an Illumina HiSeq 2000. Amplification of TCR beta CDR3 regions was carried out from RNA transcripts. For the first round of RT-PCR on the TCR CDR3, the HTBI primer set was used together with the Qiagen OneStep RT-PCR kit. TCRdb reprocessed the public reads (quality trimming at Q25 with fastp, clone calling with MiXCR) and kept in-frame beta chains. CDR3 protein sequences are deduplicated, and each keeps its most common genes and DNA. Here the sample has almost 500,000 distinct CDR3 sequences; about 20% occur a single time. Jointly, the top ten make up less than 65% of the sample. The material sequenced was blood. The source of these receptors is a woman in her 70s with Graves' ophthalmopathy.

This clonotype was picked up many times. DNA for the CDR3: TGTGCCAGCAGCTTGCAACCACGGGATACCTACGAGCAGTACTTC. Translated: CASSLQPRDTYEQYF. V is TRBV11-2 and J is TRBJ2-7; a possible D gene is TRBD2 (5 bases). V gave up 3 bases and J gave up 2 bases, with 14 bases separating them. From germline, CDR1 is SGHAT and CDR2 FQNNGV. The CDR3 spans 15 residues.

This clonotype has more than one count but fewer than ten. The chain employs TRBV7-9 and TRBJ1-1; weak D call: TRBD1 (5 bases). The CDR3 has 16 residues. The germline V and J ends were trimmed by 2 bases and 5 bases, with 18 bases remaining between them. Germline lookup yields CDR1 SEHNR and CDR2 FQNEAQ (reference sequence). In DNA form, the CDR3 reads TGTGCCAGCAGCTTAATCGGCGGGGGACGCAGTACTGAAGCTTTCTTT. Translating gives CASSLIGGGRSTEAFF.